The present entry profiles one T cell receptor (beta chain) with its context. Participant reports of clinical history set cohort assignment. This CDR3 contains 12 residues. V lost 6 bases and J 6 bases, leaving 11 bases between the germline ends. CDR1 is MDHEN, CDR2 SYDVKM, per germline. The data are from a study of blood T cell repertoires in COVID-19. Study-wide context: The origin of the acute and convalescent COVID-19 samples was the United States, Italy and Spain.

Authors' data handling: It was from reference gene primer amplification that nucleated cell counts were estimated. Clones were read by immunoSEQ multiplex PCR, and TCRdb kept only the in-frame ones, dropping some. V and J calls and clone size come straight from that table; D and trimming were deduced from the DNA. The sample has around 140,000 clones; around 87% are singletons. The chain combines TRBV28 with TRBJ1-2, with D possibly TRBD1 on 5 matching bases. Specimen: PBMCs or T cells enriched from blood (not recorded which). The sequence derives from a man aged 55 to 70 who had recovered from COVID-19. The CDR3: CASREQVDGYTF. The CDR3 bases are TGTGCCAGCAGGGAACAGGTGGATGGCTACACCTTC.